Sequencing of this T cell receptor beta chain was carried out in a study of PD-1 and CTLA-4 blockade in melanoma. The table came from immunoSEQ multiplex PCR; TCRdb's copy has only in-frame clones and leaves some out. The data contain fewer than 35,000 clones, 88% of them singletons. The receptor's source is a human donor with melanoma. The sequences come from CD8+ T cells from peripheral blood, collected from a patient given anti-PD-1 treatment.

The CDR3 DNA is TGTGCCAGCAGCCCCGTGGGGACCAACAATGAGCAGTTCTTC. It is translated as CASSPVGTNNEQFF. The chain has TRBV3-1 (or the pseudogene TRBV3-2) and TRBJ2-1; D may be TRBD1 or TRBD2 (5 bases each). The germline CDR1 and CDR2 sequences are LGHDT and YNNKEL (reference sequence). Trimming took 4 bases from V and 5 from J, leaving 12 bases between them. This CDR3 has 14 amino acids.